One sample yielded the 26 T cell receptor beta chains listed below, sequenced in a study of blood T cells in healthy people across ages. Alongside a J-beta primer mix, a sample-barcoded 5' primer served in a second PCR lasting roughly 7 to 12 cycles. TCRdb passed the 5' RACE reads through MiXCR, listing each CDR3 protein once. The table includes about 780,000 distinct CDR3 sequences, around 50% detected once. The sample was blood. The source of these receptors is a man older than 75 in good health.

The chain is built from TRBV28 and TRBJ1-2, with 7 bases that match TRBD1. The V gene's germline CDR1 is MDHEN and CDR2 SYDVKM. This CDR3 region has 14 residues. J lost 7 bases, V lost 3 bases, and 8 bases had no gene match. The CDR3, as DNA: TGTGCCAGCAGTTTTTACACAGGGGTCTCTGGCTACACCTTC. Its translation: CASSFYTGVSGYTF.

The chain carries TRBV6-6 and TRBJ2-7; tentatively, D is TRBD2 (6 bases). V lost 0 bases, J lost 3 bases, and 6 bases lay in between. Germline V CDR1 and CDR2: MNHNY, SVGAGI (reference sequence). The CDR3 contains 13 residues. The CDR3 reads CASSYSTSYEQYF. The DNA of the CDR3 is TGTGCCAGCAGTTACTCGACTAGCTACGAGCAGTACTTC.

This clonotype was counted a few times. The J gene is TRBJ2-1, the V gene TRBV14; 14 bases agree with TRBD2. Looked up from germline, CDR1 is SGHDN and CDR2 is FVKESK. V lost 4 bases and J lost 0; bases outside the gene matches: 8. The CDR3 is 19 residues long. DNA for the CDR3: TGTGCCAGCAGCCCGGGACTAGCGGGAGAGTGGAGCTCCTACAATGAGCAGTTCTTC. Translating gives CASSPGLAGEWSSYNEQFF.

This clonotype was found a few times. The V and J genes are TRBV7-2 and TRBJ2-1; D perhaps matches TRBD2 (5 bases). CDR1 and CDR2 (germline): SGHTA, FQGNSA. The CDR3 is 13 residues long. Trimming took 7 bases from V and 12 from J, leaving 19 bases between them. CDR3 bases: TGTGCCAGCACCTCGAGCGGCCCCCTCGGGCAGTTCTTC. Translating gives CASTSSGPLGQFF.

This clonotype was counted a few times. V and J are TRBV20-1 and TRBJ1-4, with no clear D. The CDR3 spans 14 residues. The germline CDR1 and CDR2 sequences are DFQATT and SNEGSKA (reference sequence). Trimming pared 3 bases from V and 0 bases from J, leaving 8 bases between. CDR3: CSASGSATNEKLFF. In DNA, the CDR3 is TGCAGTGCTAGCGGTAGTGCAACTAATGAAAAACTGTTTTTT.

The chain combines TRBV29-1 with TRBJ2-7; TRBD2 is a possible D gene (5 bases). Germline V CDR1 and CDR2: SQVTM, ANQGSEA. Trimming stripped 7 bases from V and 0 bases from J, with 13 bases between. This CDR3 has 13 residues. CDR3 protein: CSGVGGSSYEQYF. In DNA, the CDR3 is TGCAGCGGGGTAGGAGGTAGCTCCTACGAGCAGTACTTC.

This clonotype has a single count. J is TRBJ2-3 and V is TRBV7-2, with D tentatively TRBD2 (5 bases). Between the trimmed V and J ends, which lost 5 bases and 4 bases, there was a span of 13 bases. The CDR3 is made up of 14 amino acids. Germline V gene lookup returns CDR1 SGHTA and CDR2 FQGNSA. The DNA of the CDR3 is TGTGCCAGCAGCCCAGCCGGGATGGCAGATACGCAGTATTTT. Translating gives CASSPAGMADTQYF.

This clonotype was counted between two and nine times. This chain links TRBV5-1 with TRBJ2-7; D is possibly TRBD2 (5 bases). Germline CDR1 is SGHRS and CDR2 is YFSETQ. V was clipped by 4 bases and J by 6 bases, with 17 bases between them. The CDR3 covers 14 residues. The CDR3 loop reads CASSEFGIRGEQYF. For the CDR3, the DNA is TGCGCCAGCAGCGAATTCGGGATCCGGGGCGAGCAGTACTTC.

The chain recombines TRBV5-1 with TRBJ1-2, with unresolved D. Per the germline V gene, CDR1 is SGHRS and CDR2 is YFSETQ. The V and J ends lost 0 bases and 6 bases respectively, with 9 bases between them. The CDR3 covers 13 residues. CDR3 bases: TGCGCCAGCAGCTTGGCCGGACCGGATGGCTACACCTTC. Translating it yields CASSLAGPDGYTF.

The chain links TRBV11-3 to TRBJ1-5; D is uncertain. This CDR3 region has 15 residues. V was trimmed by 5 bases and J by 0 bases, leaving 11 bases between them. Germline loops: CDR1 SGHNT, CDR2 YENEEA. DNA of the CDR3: TGTGCCAGCAGCCCCGGGCGGGGTAGCAATCAGCCCCAGCATTTT. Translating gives CASSPGRGSNQPQHF.

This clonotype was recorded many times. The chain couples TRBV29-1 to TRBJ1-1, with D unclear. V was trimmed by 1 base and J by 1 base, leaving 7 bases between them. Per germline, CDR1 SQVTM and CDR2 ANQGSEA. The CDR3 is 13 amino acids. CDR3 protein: CSVEVQKNTEAFF. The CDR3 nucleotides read TGCAGCGTTGAAGTACAAAAGAACACTGAAGCTTTCTTT.

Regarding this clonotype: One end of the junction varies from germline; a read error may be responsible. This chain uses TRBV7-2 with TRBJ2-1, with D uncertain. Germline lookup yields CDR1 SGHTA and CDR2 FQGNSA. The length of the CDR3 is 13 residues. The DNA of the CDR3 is TGTGTCAGCAGCTTACAAGAGTTACGGGAGCAGTTCTTC. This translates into CVSSLQELREQFF.

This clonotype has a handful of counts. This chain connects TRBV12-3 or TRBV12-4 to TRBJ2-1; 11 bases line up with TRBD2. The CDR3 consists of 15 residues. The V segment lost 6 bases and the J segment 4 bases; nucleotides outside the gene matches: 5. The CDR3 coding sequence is TGTGCCAGCAGGGTAGCGGGAGGGAGGTACAATGAGCAGTTCTTC. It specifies CASRVAGGRYNEQFF.

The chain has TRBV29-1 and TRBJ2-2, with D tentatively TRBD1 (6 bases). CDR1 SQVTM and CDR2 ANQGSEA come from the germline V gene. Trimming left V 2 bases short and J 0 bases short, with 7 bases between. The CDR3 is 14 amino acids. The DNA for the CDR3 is TGCAGCGTTGAATCAGGGGCGAACACCGGGGAGCTGTTTTTT. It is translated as CSVESGANTGELFF.

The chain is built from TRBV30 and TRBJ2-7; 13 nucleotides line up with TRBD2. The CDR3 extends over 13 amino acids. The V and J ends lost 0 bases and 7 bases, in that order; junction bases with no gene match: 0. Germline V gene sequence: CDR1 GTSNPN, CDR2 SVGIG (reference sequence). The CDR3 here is CAWSVLAGGEQYF. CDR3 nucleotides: TGTGCCTGGAGTGTACTAGCGGGAGGGGAGCAGTACTTC.

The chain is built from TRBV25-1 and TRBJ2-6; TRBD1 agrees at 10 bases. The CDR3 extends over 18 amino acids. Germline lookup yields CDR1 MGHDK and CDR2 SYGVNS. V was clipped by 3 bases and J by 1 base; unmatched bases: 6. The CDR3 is CASSDKDRGHSGANVLTF. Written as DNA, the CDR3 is TGTGCCAGCAGTGATAAAGACAGGGGGCATTCTGGGGCCAACGTCCTGACTTTC. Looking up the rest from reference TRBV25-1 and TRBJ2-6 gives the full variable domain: EADIYQTPRYLVIGTGKKITLECSQTMGHDKMYWYQQDPGMELHLIHYSYGVNSTEKGDLSSESTVSRIRTEHFPLTLESARPSHTSQYLCASSDKDRGHSGANVLTFGAGSRLTVL.

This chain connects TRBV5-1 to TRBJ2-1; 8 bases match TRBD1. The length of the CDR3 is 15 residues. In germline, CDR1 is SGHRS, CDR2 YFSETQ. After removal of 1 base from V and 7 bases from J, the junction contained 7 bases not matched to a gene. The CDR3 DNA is TGCGCCAGCAGCTTGATGGGCAGGGGGCTTAATGAGCAGTTCTTC. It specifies CASSLMGRGLNEQFF.

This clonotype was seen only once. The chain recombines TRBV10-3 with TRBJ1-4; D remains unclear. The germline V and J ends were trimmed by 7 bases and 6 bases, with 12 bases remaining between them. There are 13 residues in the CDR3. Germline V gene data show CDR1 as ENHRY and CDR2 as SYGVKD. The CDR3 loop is CAINRRADEKLFF. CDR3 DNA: TGTGCCATCAACCGACGGGCAGATGAAAAACTGTTTTTT.

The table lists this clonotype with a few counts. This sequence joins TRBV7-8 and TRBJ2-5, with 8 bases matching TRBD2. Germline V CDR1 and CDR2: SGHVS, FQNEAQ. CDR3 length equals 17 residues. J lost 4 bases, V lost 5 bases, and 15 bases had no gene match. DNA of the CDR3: TGTGCCAGCAGCCCCCAGAGAAGCCAGCGGGAGTCAGAGACCCAGTACTTC. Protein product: CASSPQRSQRESETQYF.

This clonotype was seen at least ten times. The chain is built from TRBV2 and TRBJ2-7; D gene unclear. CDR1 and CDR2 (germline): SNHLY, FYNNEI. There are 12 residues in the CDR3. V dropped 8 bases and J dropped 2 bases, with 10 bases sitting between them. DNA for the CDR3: TGTGCCAGCGCGACACAAACCTACGAGCAGTACTTC. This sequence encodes CASATQTYEQYF.

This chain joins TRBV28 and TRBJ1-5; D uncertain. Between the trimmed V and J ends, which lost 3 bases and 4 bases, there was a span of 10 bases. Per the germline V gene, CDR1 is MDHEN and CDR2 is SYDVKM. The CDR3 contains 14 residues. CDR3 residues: CASSFGERNQPQHF. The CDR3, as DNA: TGTGCCAGCAGTTTCGGGGAGCGGAATCAGCCCCAGCATTTT.

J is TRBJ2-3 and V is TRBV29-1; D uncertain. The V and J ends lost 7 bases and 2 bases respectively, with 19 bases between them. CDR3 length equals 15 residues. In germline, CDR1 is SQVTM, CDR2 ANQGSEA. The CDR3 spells CSGQPRSRDTDTQYF. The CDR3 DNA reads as TGCAGCGGCCAACCACGCAGCAGAGACACAGATACGCAGTATTTT.

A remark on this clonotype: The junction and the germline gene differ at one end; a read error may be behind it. The DNA for the CDR3 is TGTGCCAGCGGCTTCAGACAGGACGGGTACAATGAGCAGTTCTTC. It yields the protein CASGFRQDGYNEQFF. The rearrangement uses TRBV11-3 and TRBJ2-1; possibly TRBD1 for D (6 bases). The CDR3 is 15 residues long. Germline assignment: CDR1 SGHNT and CDR2 YENEEA.

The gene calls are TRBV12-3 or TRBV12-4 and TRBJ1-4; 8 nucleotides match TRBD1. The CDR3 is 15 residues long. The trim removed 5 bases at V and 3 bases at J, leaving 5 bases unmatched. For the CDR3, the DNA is TGTGCCAGCAGTCCTCGGACAGGGCCTAATGAAAAACTGTTTTTT. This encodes CASSPRTGPNEKLFF.

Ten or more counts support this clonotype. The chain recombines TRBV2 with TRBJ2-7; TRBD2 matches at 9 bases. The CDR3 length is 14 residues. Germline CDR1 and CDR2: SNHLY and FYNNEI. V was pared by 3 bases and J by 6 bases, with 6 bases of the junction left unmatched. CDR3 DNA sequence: TGTGCCAGCAGTGACCCTAGCGGGATGAGCGAGCAGTACTTC. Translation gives CASSDPSGMSEQYF.

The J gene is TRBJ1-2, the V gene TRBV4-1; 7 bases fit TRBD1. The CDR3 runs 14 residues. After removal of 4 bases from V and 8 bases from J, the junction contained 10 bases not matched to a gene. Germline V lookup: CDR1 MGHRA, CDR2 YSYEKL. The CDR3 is CASSPSGTAGGYTF. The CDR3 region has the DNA TGCGCCAGCAGCCCTTCCGGGACAGCCGGCGGCTACACCTTC.